This T cell receptor beta chain originates from a study of identical twins. TCRdb analysed the 5' RACE reads with MiXCR anew, one entry per CDR3 protein. The sample has 400,000 to 600,000 distinct CDR3 sequences, about 20% seen once; the top ten hold 0.48%. CDR3 length: 17 residues. Per germline, CDR1 SEHNR and CDR2 FQNEAQ (reference sequence). V lost 3 bases, J lost 4 bases, and 12 bases stayed unmatched. Healthy Caucasians made up all donors. This same sample was also taken into another study, of yellow fever vaccine responses in identical twins.

Sequenced sample: CD4+ T cells sorted from blood. This chain links TRBV7-9 with TRBJ2-5, with 9 positions matching TRBD2. This sequence originates from a woman younger than 35 in good health. The CDR3 DNA reads TGTGCCAGCAGCTTTCAAGAAGGACTAGCGCGTCCAGAGACCCAGTACTTC. Protein sequence: CASSFQEGLARPETQYF.